The source of this T cell receptor beta chain is a study of Ad26.COV2.S vaccination and SARS-CoV-2 variants. Study conclusions and caveats: Vaccinees showed greater spike-specific TCR breadth than placebo recipients. Vaccine and placebo recipients had comparable breadth of non-spike TCRs. Measurements of TCR breadth and depth may have given underestimates of the total T cell responses. Reported findings describe substantial breadth in spike-specific CD8+ and CD4+ T cell responses following vaccination.

Treatment: some 20 received Ad26.COV2.S at low or high dose, single or two shots; roughly five received placebo; per-sample allocation not given. Repertoires come from day 63 after the first vaccine or placebo injection. Clones were read by immunoSEQ multiplex PCR, and TCRdb kept only the in-frame ones, dropping some. The data contain 430,000 or so clones, 90% of them seen just once; the ten biggest clones take up approximately 12%. The V segment lost 3 bases and the J segment 0 bases; nucleotides outside the gene matches: 6. CDR1 SGHNT and CDR2 YYREEE come from the germline V gene (reference sequence). This CDR3 is 15 amino acids long. With regard to this clone: Its matching antigen is unknown.

This sequence was found in a person between 18 and 60 years old who received the Ad26.COV2.S COVID-19 vaccine or a placebo. This chain links TRBV5-4 with TRBJ2-7; 7 nucleotides line up with TRBD1. The sample consisted of peripheral blood, taken in a trial of Ad26.COV2.S vaccine versus placebo. The CDR3 region has the DNA TGTGCCAGCAGCTGGGGACAGAACCTCTCCTACGAGCAGTACTTC. This gives the protein CASSWGQNLSYEQYF.